The 15 T cell receptor beta chains in this list originate from one sample, sequenced in a study of regulatory T cells in long-lasting Graves disease. Arm-PCR of CDR3 regions and iRepertoire HTBI primers were the basis on which TCR beta libraries were built. MiXCR, applied by TCRdb to the multiplex PCR reads, yields one record per CDR3 protein. The data hold 300,000 to 500,000 distinct CDR3 sequences, with around 21% observed a single time. Time point indicated: persistent/refractory GD, antithyroid drugs over 5 years with positive TRAb. Generation of the TCR library employed RNA extracted from PBMCs. The starting material was peripheral blood mononuclear cells (PBMCs), obtained when the disease was refractory, from a patient treated with antithyroid drugs. These receptor sequences come from a female donor with Graves disease.

In this sample, this clonotype turned up a few times. The chain couples TRBV12-3 or TRBV12-4 to TRBJ2-7; 9 bases are shared with TRBD1. V lost 4 bases and J lost 3; bases outside the gene matches: 19. The length of the CDR3 is 19 residues. CDR3 residues: CASSSSGTGSASDYYEQYF. For the CDR3, the DNA is TGTGCCAGCAGTTCGTCCGGGACAGGGTCCGCTAGCGATTACTACGAGCAGTACTTC.

The table lists this clonotype with a few counts. The chain recombines TRBV7-8 with TRBJ1-1; D perhaps matches TRBD1 (5 bases). Germline lookup yields CDR1 SGHVS and CDR2 FQNEAQ. The V and J ends lost 1 base and 3 bases respectively, with 15 bases between them. The CDR3 sequence is 16 residues long. The DNA for the CDR3 is TGTGCCAGCAGCTTAGGGTCGGTGCCAGGGTACACTGAAGCTTTCTTT. It translates to CASSLGSVPGYTEAFF.

This clonotype was recorded a few times. The chain couples TRBV5-1 to TRBJ1-3; D unresolved. In germline, CDR1 is SGHRS, CDR2 YFSETQ. Deletions cut 0 bases from V and 1 base from J, with 11 bases between. The CDR3 is made up of 16 amino acids. CDR3 sequence reads: CASSLALGLSGNTIYF. In DNA, the CDR3 is TGCGCCAGCAGCTTGGCCCTCGGACTTTCTGGAAACACCATATATTTT.

This chain joins TRBV20-1 and TRBJ1-3; no reliable D call. This CDR3 has 12 amino acids. Germline V gene data show CDR1 as DFQATT and CDR2 as SNEGSKA (reference sequence). V lost 2 bases and J lost 2, with 4 bases in between. The CDR3 nucleotides read TGCAGTGCTAGACCACCTGGAAACACCATATATTTT. This codes for CSARPPGNTIYF.

This clonotype has a count of ten or more. This rearrangement joins TRBV11-2 to TRBJ2-2; maybe TRBD1 (5 bases). V lost 5 bases and J lost 1, with 14 bases in between. The CDR3 has 16 amino acids. Germline values: CDR1 SGHAT, CDR2 FQNNGV. As DNA, the CDR3 is TGTGCCAGCAGCCCGACCCTCAGGGAGAACACCGGGGAGCTGTTTTTT. Its protein product is CASSPTLRENTGELFF.

This clonotype has a count of ten or more. This chain joins TRBV6-2 or TRBV6-3 and TRBJ2-5; the D is unclear. Germline V gene sequence: CDR1 MNHEY, CDR2 SVGEGT. This CDR3 region has 13 residues. Between the trimmed V and J ends, which lost 1 base and 3 bases, there was a span of 6 bases. This CDR3 reads CASSYYAEETQYF. As DNA, the CDR3 is TGTGCCAGCAGTTACTACGCGGAAGAGACCCAGTACTTC.

The chain recombines TRBV11-2 with TRBJ2-3; a possible D gene is TRBD1 (5 bases). V gave up 0 bases and J gave up 5 bases, with 15 bases separating them. Germline V gene sequence: CDR1 SGHAT, CDR2 FQNNGV. CDR3 length equals 16 residues. The CDR3 here is CASSLDGRWGQDTQYF. In nucleotides, the CDR3 is TGTGCCAGCAGCTTAGATGGCCGGTGGGGCCAAGATACGCAGTATTTT.

The genes are TRBV5-6 and TRBJ1-2; tentative D call: TRBD1 (6 bases). This CDR3 has 16 amino acids. Per germline, CDR1 SGHDT and CDR2 YYEEEE. V was pared by 2 bases and J by 6 bases, with 20 bases between. In DNA form, the CDR3 reads TGTGCCAGCAGCTTCATTTTGGGGGGCTCAACTGATGGCTACACCTTC. This gives the protein CASSFILGGSTDGYTF.

This clonotype was detected many times. The rearrangement joins TRBV24-1 to TRBJ2-7; perhaps TRBD1 as D (6 bases). CDR3 length equals 13 residues. Trimming removed 6 bases at V and 7 bases at J, with 15 bases between. The germline CDR1 and CDR2 sequences are KGHDR and SFDVKD. The CDR3 sequence is CATSTGQPGEQYF. The CDR3 nucleotides are TGTGCCACCAGTACCGGACAGCCGGGGGAGCAGTACTTC.

The chain is built from TRBV5-4 and TRBJ1-1, with D perhaps matching TRBD1 (6 bases). The CDR3 runs 14 residues. Germline assignment: CDR1 SGHNT and CDR2 YYREEE (reference sequence). V dropped 1 base and J dropped 4 bases, with 11 bases sitting between them. CDR3 region: CASSLISRGTEAFF. CDR3 in DNA: TGTGCCAGCAGCTTGATCAGCAGGGGCACTGAAGCTTTCTTT.

This clonotype was seen many times. The V and J genes are TRBV7-9 and TRBJ2-5; 8 bases are a match to TRBD1. With V trimmed by 6 bases and J by 4 bases, 7 bases remained unmatched. The length of the CDR3 is 14 residues. Germline lookup yields CDR1 SEHNR and CDR2 FQNEAQ (reference sequence). The CDR3 DNA is TGTGCCAGCAGAAGACAGGGGATCGTAGAGACCCAGTACTTC. It codes for CASRRQGIVETQYF.

About this clonotype: This may be a read error, as it is one base from a much larger clone. The gene calls are TRBV27 and TRBJ1-4; no firm D call. Looked up from germline, CDR1 is MNHEY and CDR2 is SMNVEV (reference sequence). V was pared by 3 bases and J by 8 bases, with 10 bases between. The CDR3 length is 13 residues. CDR3 nucleotides: TGTGCCAGCAGTTTGGCGGAGACCGAAAAACTGTTTTTT. Residues: CASSLAETEKLFF.

This clonotype was seen a few times. The chain links TRBV7-6 to TRBJ2-7; 10 bases fit TRBD2. The CDR3 length is 16 residues. Unmatched junction bases numbered 11, after V lost 5 bases and J lost 4 bases. Germline CDR1 and CDR2: SGHVS and FNYEAQ. CDR3 sequence (DNA): TGTGCCAGCAGCCGATTAGTGGGACTAGCGTCATACGAGCAGTACTTC. Its translation is CASSRLVGLASYEQYF.

This chain uses TRBV20-1 with TRBJ2-7, with TRBD2 matching over 7 bases. This CDR3 has 15 residues. V was pared by 5 bases and J by 3 bases, with 13 bases of the junction left unmatched. Germline CDR1 is DFQATT and CDR2 is SNEGSKA (reference sequence). The CDR3 reads CSAYLGREEGYEQYF. The CDR3 DNA follows: TGCAGTGCTTACCTTGGACGGGAGGAGGGCTACGAGCAGTACTTC.

This rearrangement joins TRBV20-1 to TRBJ2-7; 8 nucleotides match TRBD2. V gave up 5 bases and J gave up 3 bases; unmatched junction bases: 12. Germline V gene lookup returns CDR1 DFQATT and CDR2 SNEGSKA (reference sequence). The CDR3 contains 15 residues. CDR3: CSASRATSAVYEQYF. Here the CDR3 DNA reads TGCAGTGCTTCCCGCGCGACTAGCGCGGTCTACGAGCAGTACTTC.